This entry is about one T cell receptor (beta chain). Its antigen is not known. This entry is derived from a study of T cells in Graves' hyperthyroidism and ophthalmopathy. Study-wide background: Blood was drawn when the patient was first diagnosed and still untreated.

RNA transcripts yielded amplified TCR beta CDR3 regions. HTBI primers were the set used in a first-round RT-PCR of the TCR CDR3. MiXCR, applied by TCRdb to the multiplex PCR reads, yields one record per CDR3 protein. The data contain 400,000 to 500,000 distinct CDR3 sequences, over 12% of them singletons. Fresh peripheral blood, roughly 9.6 ml, was the source of the PBMCs. Study-level findings and limits: Ophthalmopathy was identified by the model a median roughly six months ahead of onset. Most thyroid-expanded clonotypes above 0.001 were also found in blood.

The junction had 7 bases not matched to a gene; V was cut back by 6 bases and J by 8 bases. Germline V gene lookup returns CDR1 MNHNS and CDR2 SASEGT. The CDR3 extends over 15 amino acids. Sequencing was done on a sample of blood. The chain employs TRBV6-1 and TRBJ2-1; 13 nucleotides line up with TRBD2. The source of this sequence is a young man with Graves' ophthalmopathy. The CDR3 spells CASRDTSGGADEQFF. Here the CDR3 DNA reads TGTGCCAGCAGAGACACTAGCGGGGGGGCCGATGAGCAGTTCTTC.